Presented here are 25 T cell receptor beta chains from one specimen sequenced in a study of blood T cell repertoires in COVID-19. Here immunoSEQ multiplex PCR was the method, and the copy in TCRdb shows in-frame clones only, minus some. This table holds just over 350,000 clones, less than 90% found once. The source material was PBMCs or T cells enriched from blood (not recorded which). The receptors derive from a woman aged 30 to 39 who had recovered from COVID-19.

The chain recombines TRBV5-6 with TRBJ2-7; TRBD1 matches at 7 bases. The CDR3 is 15 amino acids. The V gene's germline CDR1 is SGHDT and CDR2 YYEEEE. V lost 5 bases, J lost 4 bases, and 12 bases stayed unmatched. The CDR3 coding sequence is TGTGCCAGCAGGAAAAGAAGACAGGGTCCGTACGAGCAGTACTTC. As protein: CASRKRRQGPYEQYF. The full variable domain, rest sourced from reference TRBV5-6 and TRBJ2-7, is DAGVTQSPTHLIKTRGQQVTLRCSPKSGHDTVSWYQQALGQGPQFIFQYYEEEERQRGNFPDRFSGHQFPNYSSELNVNALLLGDSALYLCASRKRRQGPYEQYFGPGTRLTVT.

V gene TRBV19 combines with J gene TRBJ2-2, with D possibly TRBD2 on 5 matching bases. CDR3 length: 15 residues. Trimming pared 5 bases from V and 5 bases from J, leaving 15 bases between. The V gene's germline CDR1 is LNHDA and CDR2 SQIVND (reference sequence). The DNA of the CDR3 is TGTGCCAGTAGTCGCCGGGATCCCTCAACCGGGGAGCTGTTTTTT. Its protein product is CASSRRDPSTGELFF.

This rearrangement joins TRBV7-9 to TRBJ1-4; 7 bases line up with TRBD1. This CDR3 comprises 17 residues. J gave up 0 bases and V 1 base, and 5 bases lay outside the gene matches. The germline V gene has CDR1 SEHNR and CDR2 FQNEAQ (reference sequence). CDR3 sequence: CASSLGRGQSTNEKLFF. The CDR3 bases are TGTGCCAGCAGCTTAGGTCGGGGACAGTCAACTAATGAAAAACTGTTTTTT.

The chain joins TRBV7-2 to TRBJ1-1; D remains unclear. The CDR3 runs to 12 residues. Germline CDR1 and CDR2: SGHTA and FQGNSA. Trimming left V 2 bases short and J 4 bases short, with 5 bases between. As DNA, the CDR3 is TGTGCCAGCAGCTTACGGTTCACTGAAGCTTTCTTT. Its translation is CASSLRFTEAFF.

The rearrangement links TRBV7-9 to TRBJ2-2; 10 bases align to TRBD2. J gave up 5 bases and V 4 bases, and 7 bases lay outside the gene matches. The CDR3 totals 16 residues. CDR1 is SEHNR, CDR2 FQNEAQ, per germline (reference sequence). The CDR3 DNA follows: TGTGCCAGCAGCTCCATGACTAGCGGGCAAACCGGGGAGCTGTTTTTT. The encoded protein is CASSSMTSGQTGELFF. The whole variable domain, remainder taken from reference TRBV7-9 and TRBJ2-2, is DTGVSQNPRHKITKRGQNVTFRCDPISEHNRLYWYRQTLGQGPEFLTYFQNEAQLEKSRLLSDRFSAERPKGSFSTLEIQRTEQGDSAMYLCASSSMTSGQTGELFFGEGSRLTVL.

Comments on this clone: Other DNA sequences in the same sample also yield this CDR3. The CDR3 loop is CASSLGAGLTDTQYF. The CDR3 DNA follows: TGCGCCAGCAGCTTAGGGGCGGGACTCACAGATACGCAGTATTTT. This sequence joins TRBV5-1 and TRBJ2-3; D might be TRBD2 (6 bases). Per the germline V gene, CDR1 is SGHRS and CDR2 is YFSETQ. V was trimmed by 2 bases and J by 2 bases, leaving 12 bases between them. This CDR3 contains 15 residues.

V usage is TRBV19 and J usage is TRBJ2-2, with 8 bases lining up with TRBD1. The ends lost 3 bases at V and 4 bases at J; junction bases unmatched: 7. CDR3 length: 16 residues. Germline assignment: CDR1 LNHDA and CDR2 SQIVND (reference sequence). This CDR3 is CASSILRGRSTGELFF. The CDR3 DNA reads TGTGCCAGTAGTATCCTCAGGGGGCGTTCCACCGGGGAGCTGTTTTTT.

The gene calls are TRBV3-1 (or the pseudogene TRBV3-2) and TRBJ1-3; D not resolved. The CDR3 is made up of 14 amino acids. V was trimmed by 1 base and J by 1 base, leaving 5 bases between them. Germline lookup yields CDR1 LGHDT and CDR2 YNNKEL (reference sequence). The CDR3 bases are TGTGCCAGCAGCCAAGCCAGGTCTGGAAACACCATATATTTT. Translated, it gives CASSQARSGNTIYF.

For this clone: The sample carries other DNA sequences with the same CDR3. The chain joins TRBV4-1 to TRBJ1-3; D gene uncertain. The V and J ends lost 0 bases and 0 bases respectively, with 6 bases between them. Germline V CDR1 and CDR2: MGHRA, YSYEKL. The CDR3 is 15 residues long. The CDR3 loop is CASSQEADSGNTIYF. The CDR3 DNA reads TGCGCCAGCAGCCAAGAGGCGGACTCTGGAAACACCATATATTTT.

This clone was recorded once. The chain is built from TRBV12-3 or TRBV12-4 and TRBJ2-7; TRBD2 is a possible D gene (6 bases). Trimming left V 7 bases short and J 1 base short, with 8 bases between. The CDR3 runs 12 residues. The CDR3: CASTGGSYEQYF. CDR3 bases: TGTGCCAGCACCGGGGGTTCCTACGAGCAGTACTTC.

The chain carries TRBV19 and TRBJ2-1; D possibly corresponds to TRBD1 (6 bases). From germline, CDR1 is LNHDA and CDR2 SQIVND (reference sequence). The V end was cut by 6 bases, the J end by 9 bases, with 21 bases between. This CDR3 region has 15 residues. CDR3 loop: CASRPRGSLGGEQFF. DNA for the CDR3: TGTGCCAGTAGGCCTAGGGGGAGTCTAGGGGGTGAGCAGTTCTTC. Based on the CDR3 plus reference TRBV19 and TRBJ2-1, the full variable domain is DGGITQSPKYLFRKEGQNVTLSCEQNLNHDAMYWYRQDPGQGLRLIYYSQIVNDFQKGDIAEGYSVSREKKESFPLTVTSAQKNPTAFYLCASRPRGSLGGEQFFGPGTRLTVL.

CDR3 amino acids: CASSLARRGNEKLFF. As DNA, the CDR3 is TGTGCCAGCAGCTTAGCGCGGAGGGGAAATGAAAAACTGTTTTTT. This sequence joins TRBV7-6 and TRBJ1-4; the D gene is possibly TRBD1 (5 bases). Deletions cut 0 bases from V and 5 bases from J, with 10 bases between. This CDR3 region has 15 residues. Germline V CDR1 and CDR2: SGHVS, FNYEAQ. The full variable domain, its missing parts supplied by reference TRBV7-6 and TRBJ1-4, is GAGVSQSPRYKVTKRGQDVALRCDPISGHVSLYWYRQALGQGPEFLTYFNYEAQQDKSGLPNDRFSAERPEGSISTLTIQRTEQRDSAMYRCASSLARRGNEKLFFGSGTQLSVL.

V is TRBV3-1 (or the pseudogene TRBV3-2) and J is TRBJ2-4; the D is unclear. The germline V and J ends were trimmed by 4 bases and 2 bases, with 6 bases remaining between them. The germline V gene has CDR1 LGHDT and CDR2 YNNKEL (reference sequence). This CDR3 is 13 amino acids long. The DNA of the CDR3 is TGTGCCAGCAGCCCGTCCCCCAAAAACATTCAGTACTTC. It is translated as CASSPSPKNIQYF.

This sequence joins TRBV19 and TRBJ2-3; a possible D gene is TRBD2 (5 bases). The CDR3 is 15 amino acids. Germline CDR1 and CDR2: LNHDA and SQIVND (reference sequence). With 4 bases removed from V and 0 bases from J, the gap between germline ends came to 11 bases. This CDR3 reads CASSNLALSTDTQYF. The CDR3 nucleotides read TGTGCCAGTAGTAATCTAGCCCTTAGCACAGATACGCAGTATTTT. Supplemented by reference TRBV19 and TRBJ2-3, the full variable domain reads DGGITQSPKYLFRKEGQNVTLSCEQNLNHDAMYWYRQDPGQGLRLIYYSQIVNDFQKGDIAEGYSVSREKKESFPLTVTSAQKNPTAFYLCASSNLALSTDTQYFGPGTRLTVL.

This chain links TRBV4-1 with TRBJ1-2; D ambiguous. Germline lookup yields CDR1 MGHRA and CDR2 YSYEKL. The V end lost 0 bases, the J end lost 1 base, and 15 bases lay between the germline ends. This CDR3 has 17 amino acids. The CDR3 region is CASSQDSLQLLNYGYTF. CDR3 nucleotide sequence: TGCGCCAGCAGCCAAGATTCCCTACAGTTACTTAACTATGGCTACACCTTC.

This chain links TRBV5-1 with TRBJ1-2, with D tentatively TRBD1 (5 bases). The V gene's germline CDR1 is SGHRS and CDR2 YFSETQ. Trimming cost V 1 base and J 6 bases, with 13 bases left between them. This CDR3 region has 14 residues. The CDR3 protein is CASSLLNGGDGYTF. CDR3 sequence (DNA): TGCGCCAGCAGCTTGCTTAACGGGGGGGATGGCTACACCTTC.

This clone has a handful of counts. This sequence joins TRBV28 and TRBJ1-2; maybe TRBD1 (5 bases). The CDR3 has 15 amino acids. Trimming pared 7 bases from V and 4 bases from J, leaving 19 bases between. The germline V gene has CDR1 MDHEN and CDR2 SYDVKM. CDR3 loop: CASTPRGGEGYGYTF. The CDR3 nucleotides are TGTGCCAGCACCCCCCGGGGGGGGGAAGGCTATGGCTACACCTTC.

The table lists this clone with a few counts. V gene TRBV7-9 combines with J gene TRBJ2-2; 8 nucleotides match TRBD2. From germline, CDR1 is SEHNR and CDR2 FQNEAQ (reference sequence). The CDR3 totals 17 residues. The J segment lost 2 bases and the V segment lost 1 base, leaving 6 bases of the junction unmatched. CDR3 protein: CASSLENRGGNTGELFF. DNA for the CDR3: TGTGCCAGCAGCTTAGAAAACCGGGGGGGCAACACCGGGGAGCTGTTTTTT.

CDR3 nucleotides: TGCGCCAGCAGCGACTTAGGGGAGGGAGAGACCCAGTACTTC. Translating gives CASSDLGEGETQYF. The V call is TRBV5-1, the J call TRBJ2-5; 7 positions agree with TRBD2. There are 14 residues in the CDR3. Trimming took 4 bases from V and 4 from J; bases not matched to a gene: 7. Germline CDR1 SGHRS, CDR2 YFSETQ.

The genes are TRBV5-1 and TRBJ1-4, with no clear D. V was shortened by 2 bases and J by 6 bases, with 11 bases between the two germline ends. Germline V CDR1 and CDR2: SGHRS, YFSETQ. The CDR3 totals 14 residues. CDR3: CASSLGNGDEKLFF. CDR3 nucleotide sequence: TGCGCCAGCAGCTTAGGTAACGGGGATGAAAAACTGTTTTTT.

The chain uses TRBV2 and TRBJ2-1; TRBD1 matches 11 bases. Germline CDR1 is SNHLY and CDR2 is FYNNEI. V was clipped by 5 bases and J by 7 bases; unmatched bases: 7. The CDR3 consists of 15 residues. This CDR3 reads CASSSGTGGRNEQFF. The CDR3 DNA reads TGTGCCAGCAGTTCCGGGACAGGGGGTAGGAATGAGCAGTTCTTC.

The chain recombines TRBV9 with TRBJ1-2; no clear D gene. This CDR3 has 13 amino acids. Germline values: CDR1 SGDLS, CDR2 YYNGEE. Trimming removed 1 base at V and 2 bases at J, with 6 bases between. CDR3 bases: TGTGCCAGCAGCGTAAAATCGAACTATGGCTACACCTTC. As protein: CASSVKSNYGYTF.

The rearrangement joins TRBV5-8 to TRBJ1-3; 10 bases align to TRBD1. Germline V gene lookup returns CDR1 SGHTS and CDR2 YDEGEE. This CDR3 is 15 amino acids long. The trim removed 4 bases at V and 8 bases at J, leaving 9 bases unmatched. CDR3 sequence reads: CASSRGTGASDTIYF. The CDR3 DNA is TGTGCCAGCAGCCGCGGGACAGGGGCGTCTGACACCATATATTTT.

The chain recombines TRBV28 with TRBJ2-3; weak D call: TRBD2 (6 bases). Germline values: CDR1 MDHEN, CDR2 SYDVKM. Trimming left V 10 bases short and J 2 bases short, with 19 bases between. This CDR3 region has 15 residues. The chain's CDR3 is CATLQLADHTDTQYF. CDR3 nucleotides: TGTGCCACCTTACAACTAGCTGACCACACAGATACGCAGTATTTT.

The rearrangement joins TRBV4-1 to TRBJ2-7, with unresolved D. This CDR3 region has 14 residues. Germline V CDR1 and CDR2: MGHRA, YSYEKL. V gave up 2 bases and J gave up 1 base, with 9 bases separating them. The CDR3 DNA is TGCGCCAGCAGCCAATTTGCCAGTTCCTACGAGCAGTACTTC. Its protein product is CASSQFASSYEQYF.